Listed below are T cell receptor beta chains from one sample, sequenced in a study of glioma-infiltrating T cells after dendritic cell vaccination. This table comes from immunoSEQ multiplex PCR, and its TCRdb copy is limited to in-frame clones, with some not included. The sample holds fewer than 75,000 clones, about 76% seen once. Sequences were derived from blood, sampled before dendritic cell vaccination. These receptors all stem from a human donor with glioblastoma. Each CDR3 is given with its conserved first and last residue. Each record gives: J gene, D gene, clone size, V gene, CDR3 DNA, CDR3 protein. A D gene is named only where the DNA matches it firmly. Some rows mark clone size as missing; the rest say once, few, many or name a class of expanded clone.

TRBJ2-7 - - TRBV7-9 TGTGCCAGCAGCCCGCCCTCCGACAGTGCTGACTACGAGCAGTACTTC CASSPPSDSADYEQYF
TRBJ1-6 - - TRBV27 TGTGCCAGTCGGACAGATTGGTCCTATAATTCACCCCTCCACTTT CASRTDWSYNSPLHF
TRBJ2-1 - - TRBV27 TGTGCCAGCAGTTTCGCGGAAAGCTCCTACAATGAGCAGTTCTTC CASSFAESSYNEQFF
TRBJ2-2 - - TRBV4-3 TGCGCCAGCAGCCTCAGCGGTGGGGCCGGGGAGCTGTTTTTT CASSLSGGAGELFF
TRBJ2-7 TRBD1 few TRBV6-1 TGTGCCAGCAAGGGACAGGGTGTGAGCTACGAGCAGTACTTC CASKGQGVSYEQYF
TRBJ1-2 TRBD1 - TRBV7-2 TGTGCCAGCAGCTTAGCCGGGACAGATTACTATGGCTACACCTTC CASSLAGTDYYGYTF
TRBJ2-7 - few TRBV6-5 TGTGCCAGCAGAACGGGGGTCTCCTACGAGCAGTACTTC CASRTGVSYEQYF
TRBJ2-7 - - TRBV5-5 TGTGCCAGCAGCTTGGGGCCCCCGGGGTCGTACTACGAGCAGTACTTC CASSLGPPGSYYEQYF
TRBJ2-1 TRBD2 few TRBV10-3 TGTGCCATCAGTAGGGCGGGGGGTTGGAATGAGCAGTTCTTC CAISRAGGWNEQFF
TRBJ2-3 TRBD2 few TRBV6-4 TGTGCCAGCAGTGACGGGACTAGCGGGGGCAGCACAGATACGCAGTATTTT CASSDGTSGGSTDTQYF
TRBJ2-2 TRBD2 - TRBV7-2 TGTGCCAGCAGCGATAGCGGGGGCCAGACCGGGGAGCTGTTTTTT CASSDSGGQTGELFF
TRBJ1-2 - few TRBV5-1 TGCGCCAGCAGCTTGGAATCCCAGGATGGCTACACCTTC CASSLESQDGYTF
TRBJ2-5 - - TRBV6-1 TGTGCCGGTCAACAGGGAACTATTGGGACCCAGTACTTC CAGQQGTIGTQYF
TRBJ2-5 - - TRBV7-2 TGTGCCAGCAGCTTAGCGCGAGAGACCCAGTACTTC CASSLARETQYF
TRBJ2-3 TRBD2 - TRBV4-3 TGCGCCAGCAGCGCCCTAGCGGGGGGGCGGGCAGATACGCAGTATTTT CASSALAGGRADTQYF
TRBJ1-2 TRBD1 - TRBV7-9 TGTGCCAGCAGCTGGGACAGGAATGGCTACACCTTC CASSWDRNGYTF
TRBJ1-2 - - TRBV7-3 TGTGCCAGCAGCTCTGGGGGGGGGAATGGCTACACCTTC CASSSGGGNGYTF
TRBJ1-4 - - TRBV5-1 TGCGCCAGCAGCTCCCAGGGAACAACTAATGAAAAACTGTTTTTT CASSSQGTTNEKLFF
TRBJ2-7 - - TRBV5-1 TGCGCCAGCAGCTTGGTCGGGGGCTCCTACGAGCAGTACTTC CASSLVGGSYEQYF
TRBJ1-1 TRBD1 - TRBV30 TGTGCCTGGAGTGAGGGACAGGGTAACACTGAAGCTTTCTTT CAWSEGQGNTEAFF
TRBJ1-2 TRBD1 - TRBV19 TGTGCCAGTAGTCCCCCGAGGGGGCACTATGGCTACACCTTC CASSPPRGHYGYTF
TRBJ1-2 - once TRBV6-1 TGTGCCAGCAGTGAAGGGTCAGGCTATGGCTACACCTTC CASSEGSGYGYTF
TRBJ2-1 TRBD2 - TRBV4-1 TGCGCCAGCAGCCATACACTGGCGGGGGTATACAATGAGCAGTTCTTC CASSHTLAGVYNEQFF
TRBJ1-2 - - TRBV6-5 TGTGCCAGCAGTGACAGGTCCTATGGCTACACCTTC CASSDRSYGYTF
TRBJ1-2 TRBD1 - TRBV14 TGTGCCAGCAGCCAAGATACAGGGGCGATACGAAACTATGGCTACACCTTC CASSQDTGAIRNYGYTF
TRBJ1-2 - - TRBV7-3 TGTGCCAGCAGCCATCCGGGGGGCCGCGGCTACACCTTC CASSHPGGRGYTF
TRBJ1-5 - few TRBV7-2 TGTGCCAGCAGATCCTCCGGGGAAGTTAGCAATCAGCCCCAGCATTTT CASRSSGEVSNQPQHF
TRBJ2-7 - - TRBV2 TGTGCCAGCAGTCCAGAGGTGTACGAGCAGTACTTC CASSPEVYEQYF
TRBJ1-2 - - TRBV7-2 TGTGCCAGCAGCTTAGCGCAGGAGACAGCTAACTATGGCTACACCTTC CASSLAQETANYGYTF
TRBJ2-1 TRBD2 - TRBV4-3 TGCGCCAGCAGCGGGCGACTAGCGGGGGACGCCTACAATGAGCAGTTCTTC CASSGRLAGDAYNEQFF
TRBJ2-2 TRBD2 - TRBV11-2 TGTGCCAGCAGCTTAGGACTAGCTGGTGACACCGGGGAGCTGTTTTTT CASSLGLAGDTGELFF
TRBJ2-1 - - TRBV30 TGTGCCCTAGGTAGCAGGGCGCGCTTATCCTACAATGAGCAGTTCTTC CALGSRARLSYNEQFF
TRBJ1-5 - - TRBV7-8 TGTGCCAGCAGCTTAGTAGGGGGGGGCTTGGGTCAGCCCCAGCATTTT CASSLVGGGLGQPQHF
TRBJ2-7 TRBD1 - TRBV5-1 TGCGCCAGCAGCCCGAGGGGGACAGGGGCCTACGAGCAGTACTTC CASSPRGTGAYEQYF
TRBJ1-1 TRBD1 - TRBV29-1 TGCAGCGCTATCGGACAGGGGAACACTGAAGCTTTCTTT CSAIGQGNTEAFF
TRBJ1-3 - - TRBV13 TGTGCCAGCAGCCTATCCGACGGGGGGAGTGGAAACACCATATATTTT CASSLSDGGSGNTIYF
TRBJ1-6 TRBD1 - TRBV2 TGTGCCAGCAGTGAGGGACAGGGAAGGAATTCACCCCTCCACTTT CASSEGQGRNSPLHF
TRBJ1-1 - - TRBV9 TGTGCCAGCAGCCGGGGGGTGGACACTGAAGCTTTCTTT CASSRGVDTEAFF
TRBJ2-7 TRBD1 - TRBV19 TGTGCCAGTAGATATATGGACAGGTTGACCTACGAGCAGTACTTC CASRYMDRLTYEQYF
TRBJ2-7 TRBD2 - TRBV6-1 TGTGCCAGCAGTGTACTAGCGGACTACTACGAGCAGTACTTC CASSVLADYYEQYF
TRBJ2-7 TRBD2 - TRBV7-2 TGTGCCAGCAGTCCTAAAAGGGCATCCGGGACTAGCGGTTACTACGAGCAGTACTTC CASSPKRASGTSGYYEQYF
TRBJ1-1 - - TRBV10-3 TGTGCCATCAGTGAGGGTCAGGCCACTGAAGCTTTCTTT CAISEGQATEAFF
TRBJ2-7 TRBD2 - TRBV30 TGTGCCTGGAGTGTCCAACGGACTAGCGGGGGCCACGAGCAGTACTTC CAWSVQRTSGGHEQYF
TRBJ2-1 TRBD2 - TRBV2 TGTGCCAGCAGTGAAGGGGGGGGAACTCTCTACAATGAGCAGTTCTTC CASSEGGGTLYNEQFF
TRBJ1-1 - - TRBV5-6 TGTGCCAGCAGCTTGGAGGTGAGGTCTGAAGCTTTCTTT CASSLEVRSEAFF
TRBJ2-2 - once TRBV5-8 TGTGCCAGCAGCGGTACATGGAACACCGGGGAGCTGTTTTTT CASSGTWNTGELFF
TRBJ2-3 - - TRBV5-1 TGCGCCAGCAGCTTGGAGTCTAGCGGCACAGATACGCAGTATTTT CASSLESSGTDTQYF
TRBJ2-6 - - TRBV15 TGTGCCACCAGCCGAGACAAAAGGTGTGACAAAAGTCGGGCCAACGTCCTGACTTTC CATSRDKRCDKSRANVLTF
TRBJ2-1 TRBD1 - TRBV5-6 TGTGCCAGCAGCCATCTGGGGGCAGGGGGATTCGATGAGCAGTTCTTC CASSHLGAGGFDEQFF
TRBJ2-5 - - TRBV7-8 TGTGCCAGCAGCTTGAATAGGGGGTCAGATGAGACCCAGTACTTC CASSLNRGSDETQYF
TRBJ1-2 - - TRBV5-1 TGCGCCAGCAGCTTCCTCGGGGATGAGTATGGCTACACCTTC CASSFLGDEYGYTF
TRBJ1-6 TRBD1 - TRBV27 TGTGCCAGCAGGCCGGGACAGGGGAATTCACCCCTCCACTTT CASRPGQGNSPLHF
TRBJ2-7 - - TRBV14 TGTGCCAGCAGCCAAGCCGGCTACGAGCAGTACTTC CASSQAGYEQYF
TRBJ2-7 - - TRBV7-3 TGTGCCAGCAGTGCCTGGGGGGACCCAACCTACGAGCAGTACTTC CASSAWGDPTYEQYF